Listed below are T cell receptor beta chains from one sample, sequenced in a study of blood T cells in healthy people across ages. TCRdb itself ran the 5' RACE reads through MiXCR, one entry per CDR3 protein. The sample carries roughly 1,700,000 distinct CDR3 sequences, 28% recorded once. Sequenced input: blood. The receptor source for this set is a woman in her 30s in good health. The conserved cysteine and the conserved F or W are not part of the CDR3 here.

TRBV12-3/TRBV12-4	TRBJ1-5	ASSRGGGNQPQH
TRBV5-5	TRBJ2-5	ASSSDDPRTQY
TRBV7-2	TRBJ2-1	ASSLGWGAYNEQV
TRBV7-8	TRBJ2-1	ATAGTSGSVTANEQF
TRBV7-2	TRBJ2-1	ASSAAWVRRSEQF
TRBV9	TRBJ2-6	ASSVSRGRSPGANVLT
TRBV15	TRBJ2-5	ATSRGPIEGGETQY
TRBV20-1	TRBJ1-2	SASSPTYYGYT
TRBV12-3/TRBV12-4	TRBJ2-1	ASSLAQGTSGSGVNEQF
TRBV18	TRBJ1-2	AGSPVDRSNYGYT
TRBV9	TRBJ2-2	ASSVALDGELF
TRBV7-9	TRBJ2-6	ASSDTVSGANVLT
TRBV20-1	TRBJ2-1	SARDMLTVFGNEQF
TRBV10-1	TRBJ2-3	VSSSLKDTQY
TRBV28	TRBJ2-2	ASCCSDREEIVTGELF
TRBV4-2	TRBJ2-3	ASSQDGLAGGPITDTQY
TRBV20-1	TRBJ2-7	SGKELTPDPYEQY